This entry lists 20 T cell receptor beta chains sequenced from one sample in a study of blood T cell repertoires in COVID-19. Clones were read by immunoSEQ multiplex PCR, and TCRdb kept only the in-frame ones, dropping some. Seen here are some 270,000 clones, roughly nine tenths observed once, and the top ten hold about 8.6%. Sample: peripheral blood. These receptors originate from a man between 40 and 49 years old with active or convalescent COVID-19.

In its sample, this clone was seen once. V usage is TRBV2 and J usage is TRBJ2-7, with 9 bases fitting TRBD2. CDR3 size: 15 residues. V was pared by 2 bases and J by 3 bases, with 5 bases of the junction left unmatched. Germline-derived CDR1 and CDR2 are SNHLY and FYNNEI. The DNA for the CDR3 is TGTGCCAGCAGTGAATGGCGGGAGGGAATCTACGAGCAGTACTTC. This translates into CASSEWREGIYEQYF.

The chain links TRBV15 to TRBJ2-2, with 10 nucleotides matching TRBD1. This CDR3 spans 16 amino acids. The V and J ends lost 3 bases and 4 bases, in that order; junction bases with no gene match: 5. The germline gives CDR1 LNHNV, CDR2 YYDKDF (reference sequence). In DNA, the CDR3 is TGTGCCACCAGCAGCCCCGGGACAGGGGTCACCGGGGAGCTGTTTTTT. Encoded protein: CATSSPGTGVTGELFF.

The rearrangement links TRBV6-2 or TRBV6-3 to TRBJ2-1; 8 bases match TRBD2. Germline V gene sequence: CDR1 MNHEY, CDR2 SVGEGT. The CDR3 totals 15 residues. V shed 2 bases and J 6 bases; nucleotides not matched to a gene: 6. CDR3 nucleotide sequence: TGTGCCAGCAGTTACGGGTCGGGAGGGCTCAATGAGCAGTTCTTC. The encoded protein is CASSYGSGGLNEQFF.

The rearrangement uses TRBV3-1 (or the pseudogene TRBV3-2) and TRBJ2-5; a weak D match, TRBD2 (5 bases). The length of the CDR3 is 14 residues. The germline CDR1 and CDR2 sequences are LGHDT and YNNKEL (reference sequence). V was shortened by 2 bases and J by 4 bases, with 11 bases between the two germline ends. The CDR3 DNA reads TGTGCCAGCAGCCAAATGGTCGGAGGAGAGACCCAGTACTTC. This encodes CASSQMVGGETQYF.

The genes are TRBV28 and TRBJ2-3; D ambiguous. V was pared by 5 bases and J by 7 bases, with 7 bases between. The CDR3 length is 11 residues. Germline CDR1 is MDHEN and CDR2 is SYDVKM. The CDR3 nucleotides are TGTGCCAGCAGTAACAGTTATACGCAGTATTTT. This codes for CASSNSYTQYF.

The CDR3 nucleotides read TGTGCCAGTTCTTGGCGGGAAAGGTCCAGTGAGCAGTTCTTC. Protein: CASSWRERSSEQFF. The chain couples TRBV7-9 to TRBJ2-1, with D perhaps TRBD2 (6 bases). The CDR3 sequence is 14 residues long. Germline assignment: CDR1 SEHNR and CDR2 FQNEAQ (reference sequence). Deletions cut 9 bases from V and 9 bases from J, with 21 bases between.

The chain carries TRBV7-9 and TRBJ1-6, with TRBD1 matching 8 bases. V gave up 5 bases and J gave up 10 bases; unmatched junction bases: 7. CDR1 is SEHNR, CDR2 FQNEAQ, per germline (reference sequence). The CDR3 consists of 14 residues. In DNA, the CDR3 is TGTGCCAGCAGCGAAGGACAGGGCGACTCACCCCTCCACTTT. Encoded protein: CASSEGQGDSPLHF. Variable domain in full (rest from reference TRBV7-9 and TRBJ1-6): DTGVSQNPRHKITKRGQNVTFRCDPISEHNRLYWYRQTLGQGPEFLTYFQNEAQLEKSRLLSDRFSAERPKGSFSTLEIQRTEQGDSAMYLCASSEGQGDSPLHFGNGTRLTVT.

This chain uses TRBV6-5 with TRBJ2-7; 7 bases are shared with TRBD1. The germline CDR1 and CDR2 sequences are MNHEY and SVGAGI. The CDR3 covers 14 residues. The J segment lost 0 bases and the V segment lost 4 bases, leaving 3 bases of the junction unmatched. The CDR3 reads CASSLDRFSYEQYF. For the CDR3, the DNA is TGTGCCAGCAGTTTGGACAGGTTCTCCTACGAGCAGTACTTC.

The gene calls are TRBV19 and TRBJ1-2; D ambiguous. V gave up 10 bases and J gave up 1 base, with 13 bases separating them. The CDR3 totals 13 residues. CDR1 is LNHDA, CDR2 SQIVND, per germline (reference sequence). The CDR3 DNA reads TGTGCCACCGACTCACGCCTTAACTATGGCTACACCTTC. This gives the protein CATDSRLNYGYTF. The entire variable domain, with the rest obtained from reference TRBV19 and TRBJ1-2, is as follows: DGGITQSPKYLFRKEGQNVTLSCEQNLNHDAMYWYRQDPGQGLRLIYYSQIVNDFQKGDIAEGYSVSREKKESFPLTVTSAQKNPTAFYLCATDSRLNYGYTFGSGTRLTVV.

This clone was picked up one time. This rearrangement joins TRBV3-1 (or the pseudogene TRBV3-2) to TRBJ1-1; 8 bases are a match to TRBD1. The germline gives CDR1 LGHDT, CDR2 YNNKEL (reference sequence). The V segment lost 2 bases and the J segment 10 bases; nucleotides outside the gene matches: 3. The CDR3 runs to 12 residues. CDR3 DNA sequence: TGTGCCAGCAGCCAATTCAGGGGGCGAGCTTTCTTT. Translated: CASSQFRGRAFF.

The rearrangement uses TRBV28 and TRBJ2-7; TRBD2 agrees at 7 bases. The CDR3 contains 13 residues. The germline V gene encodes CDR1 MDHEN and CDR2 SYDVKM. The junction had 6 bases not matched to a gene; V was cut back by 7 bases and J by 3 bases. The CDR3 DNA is TGTGCCAGCAAAGGGCGGACTAGCTACGAGCAGTACTTC. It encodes CASKGRTSYEQYF.

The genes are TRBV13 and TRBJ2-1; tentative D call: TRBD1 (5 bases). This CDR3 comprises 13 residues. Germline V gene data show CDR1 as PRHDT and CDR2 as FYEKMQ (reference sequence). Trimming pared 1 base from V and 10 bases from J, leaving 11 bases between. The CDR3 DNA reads TGTGCCAGCAGCTTAGAGGGGCGTTGGGAGCAGTTCTTC. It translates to CASSLEGRWEQFF.

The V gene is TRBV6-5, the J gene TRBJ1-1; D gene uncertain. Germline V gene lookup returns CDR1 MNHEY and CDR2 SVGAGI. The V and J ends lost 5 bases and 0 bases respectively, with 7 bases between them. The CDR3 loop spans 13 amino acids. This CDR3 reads CASSPEMNTEAFF. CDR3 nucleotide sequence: TGTGCCAGCAGTCCAGAAATGAACACTGAAGCTTTCTTT.

CDR3 residues: CASSPVPGGTNIQYF. The CDR3 DNA is TGTGCCAGCTCACCAGTTCCAGGGGGGACAAACATTCAGTACTTC. The chain uses TRBV18 and TRBJ2-4, with D tentatively TRBD1 (7 bases). Trimming removed 2 bases from V and 6 bases from J, with 14 bases in between. The CDR3 totals 15 residues. Germline CDR1 is KGHSH and CDR2 is LQKENI.

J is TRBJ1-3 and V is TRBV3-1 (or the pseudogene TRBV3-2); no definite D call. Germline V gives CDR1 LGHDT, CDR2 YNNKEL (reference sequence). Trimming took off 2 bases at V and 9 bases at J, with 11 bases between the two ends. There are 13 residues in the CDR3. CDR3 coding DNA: TGTGCCAGCAGCCAAAAAACTTCGGGCACCATATATTTT. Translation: CASSQKTSGTIYF.

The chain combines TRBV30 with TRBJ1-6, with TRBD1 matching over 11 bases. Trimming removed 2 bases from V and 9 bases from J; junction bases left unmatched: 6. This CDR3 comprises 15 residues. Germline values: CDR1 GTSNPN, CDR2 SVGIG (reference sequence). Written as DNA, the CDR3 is TGTGCCTGGAGTACGCGGACAGGGGGCGTTTCACCCCTCCACTTT. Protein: CAWSTRTGGVSPLHF.

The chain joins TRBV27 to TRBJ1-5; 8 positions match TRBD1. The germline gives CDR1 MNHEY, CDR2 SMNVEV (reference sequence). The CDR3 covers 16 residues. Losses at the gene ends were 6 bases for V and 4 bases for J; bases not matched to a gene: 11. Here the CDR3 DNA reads TGTGCCAGCAGCGGCCCCCTACGACAGGGGAATCAGCCCCAGCATTTT. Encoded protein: CASSGPLRQGNQPQHF.

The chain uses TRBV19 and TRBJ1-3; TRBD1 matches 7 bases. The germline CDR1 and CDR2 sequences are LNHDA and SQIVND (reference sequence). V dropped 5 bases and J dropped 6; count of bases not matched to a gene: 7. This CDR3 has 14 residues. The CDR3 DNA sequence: TGTGCCAGTAGTGACAGGGCAGAGGAAAACACCATATATTTT. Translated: CASSDRAEENTIYF.

The DNA of the CDR3 is TGTGCCAGCAACAAGGAGGGCATTCAGTACTTC. This gives the protein CASNKEGIQYF. The chain carries TRBV6-5 and TRBJ2-4; a weak D match, TRBD2 (6 bases). The ends were cut back, 7 bases at V and 9 bases at J, with 10 bases in the middle. The CDR3 spans 11 residues. From germline, CDR1 is MNHEY and CDR2 SVGAGI.

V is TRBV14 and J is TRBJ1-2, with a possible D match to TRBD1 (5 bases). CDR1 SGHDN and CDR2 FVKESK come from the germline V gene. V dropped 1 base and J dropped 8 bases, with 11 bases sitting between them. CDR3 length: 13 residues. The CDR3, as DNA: TGTGCCAGCAGCCAAGTTAGGGGAGGCGGCTACACCTTC. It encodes CASSQVRGGGYTF.